This T cell receptor beta chain was documented in a study of regulatory T cells in long-lasting Graves disease. This clonotype was observed a handful of times. Building the TCR beta libraries relied on iRepertoire HTBI primers, and CDR3 regions underwent Arm-PCR. Via MiXCR, TCRdb re-called the multiplex PCR reads, giving one row per CDR3 protein. The sample carries some 220,000 distinct CDR3 sequences, less than 20% recorded once. Sample time point: newly diagnosed GD, antithyroid drugs for less than 3 months. The authors made the TCR library using RNA they extracted from PBMCs. The CDR3 spans 13 residues. Germline V gives CDR1 DFQATT, CDR2 SNEGSKA (reference sequence). Trimming removed 6 bases at V and 4 bases at J, with 14 bases between. The sample also formed part of further work on T cells in Graves' hyperthyroidism and ophthalmopathy.

Sequencing used peripheral blood mononuclear cells (PBMCs), obtained at new diagnosis, from a patient treated with antithyroid drugs. The V gene is TRBV20-1, the J gene TRBJ2-3; D is unresolved. The TCR originated in a woman in her 30s with Graves disease. The CDR3: CSAQSELADTQYF. Here the CDR3 DNA reads TGCAGTGCCCAGAGCGAGTTGGCAGATACGCAGTATTTT.